This T cell receptor beta chain originates from a study of cytomegalovirus exposure and HLA in healthy donors. General observations from the study: The number of N-insertions in an Asian-associated ancestry cluster was reportedly below the roughly 660-donor mean in a later analysis.

The germline CDR1 and CDR2 sequences are SGHAT and FQNNGV. With 4 bases clipped from V and 1 base from J, the junction kept 8 bases outside the gene matches. This CDR3 has 16 amino acids. The PCR made use of 60 Vbeta and 13 Jbeta primers. Method: immunoSEQ multiplex PCR; TCRdb's copy keeps in-frame clones and lacks some. Here the sample spans 200,000 to 250,000 clones, approximately 70% being singletons. Comment on this clone: Its antigen is undetermined.

The sample taken for sequencing was PBMCs. V usage is TRBV11-2 and J usage is TRBJ1-1; 8 bases are shared with TRBD1. The TCR was taken from a woman aged 30 to 39 in good health and CMV-seronegative. Here the CDR3 DNA reads TGTGCCAGCAGCTACGGACAGGGCGTTGCGAACACTGAAGCTTTCTTT. It yields the protein CASSYGQGVANTEAFF.